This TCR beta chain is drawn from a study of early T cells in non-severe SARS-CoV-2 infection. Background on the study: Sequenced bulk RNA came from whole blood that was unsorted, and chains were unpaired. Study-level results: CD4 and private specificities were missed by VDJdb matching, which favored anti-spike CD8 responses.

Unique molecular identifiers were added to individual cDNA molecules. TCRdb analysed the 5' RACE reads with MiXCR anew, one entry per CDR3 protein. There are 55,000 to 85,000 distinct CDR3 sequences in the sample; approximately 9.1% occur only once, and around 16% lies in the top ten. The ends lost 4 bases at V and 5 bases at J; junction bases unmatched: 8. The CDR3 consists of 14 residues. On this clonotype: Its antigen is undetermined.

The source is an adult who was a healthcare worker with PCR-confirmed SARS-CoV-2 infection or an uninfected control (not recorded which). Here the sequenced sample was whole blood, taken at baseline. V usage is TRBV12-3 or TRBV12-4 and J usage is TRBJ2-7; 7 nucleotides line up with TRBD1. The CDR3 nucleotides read TGTGCCAGCAGTTACCCCGACAGGGTCCACGAGCAGTACTTC. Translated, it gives CASSYPDRVHEQYF.